The 14 T cell receptor beta chains given below trace back to one sample, sequenced in a study of early T cells in non-severe SARS-CoV-2 infection. MiXCR was run by TCRdb on the 5' RACE reads, yielding one entry per CDR3 protein. The sample holds some 77,000 distinct CDR3 sequences; roughly a sixth are singletons and the top ten take 2.9%. Sample: whole blood. The receptors derive from an adult who was a healthcare worker with PCR-confirmed SARS-CoV-2 infection or an uninfected control (not recorded which).

The chain uses TRBV20-1 and TRBJ1-1; TRBD1 is a possible D gene (5 bases). This CDR3 comprises 12 residues. Germline values: CDR1 DFQATT, CDR2 SNEGSKA (reference sequence). Trimming removed 2 bases at V and 11 bases at J, with 15 bases between. As DNA, the CDR3 is TGCAGTGCTAGACCGGGACCCTATAACGCTTTCTTT. Protein: CSARPGPYNAFF.

This clonotype was seen a few times. The genes are TRBV10-3 and TRBJ1-3, with D uncertain. V gave up 3 bases and J gave up 4 bases, with 4 bases separating them. The CDR3 contains 12 residues. Germline lookup yields CDR1 ENHRY and CDR2 SYGVKD. The CDR3 loop is CAISDWGNTIYF. The CDR3 DNA follows: TGTGCCATCAGTGACTGGGGAAACACCATATATTTT.

There are many counts of this clonotype. The chain uses TRBV10-2 and TRBJ2-5; D is possibly TRBD2 (5 bases). CDR3 length equals 16 residues. V was shortened by 2 bases and J by 4 bases, with 17 bases between the two germline ends. Per germline, CDR1 WSHSY and CDR2 SAAADI. DNA of the CDR3: TGCGCCAGCAGTGAGGGGGTACTAGTAAGGGCAGAGACCCAGTACTTC. It specifies CASSEGVLVRAETQYF.

This clonotype was found many times. The chain couples TRBV7-9 to TRBJ1-1, with 9 bases fitting TRBD1. The junction had 12 bases not matched to a gene; V was cut back by 6 bases and J by 4 bases. The CDR3 runs to 16 residues. Germline CDR1 is SEHNR and CDR2 is FQNEAQ (reference sequence). CDR3 DNA: TGTGCCAGCAGTCAGTCCCCCGGGACAGGGCCCACTGAAGCTTTCTTT. Translation: CASSQSPGTGPTEAFF.

In regard to this clonotype: The junction departs from the called germline gene at one end, perhaps through a read error. V and J are TRBV20-1 and TRBJ1-2; no clear D gene. CDR1 is DFQATT and CDR2 is SNEGSKA in the germline V gene (reference sequence). CDR3 length: 12 residues. The CDR3 bases are TGCTGTGCTAGAGATCTAAACTATGGCTACACCTTC. The encoded protein is CCARDLNYGYTF.

This chain links TRBV19 with TRBJ2-5, with unresolved D. Between the trimmed V and J ends, which lost 7 bases and 5 bases, there was a span of 11 bases. Looked up from germline, CDR1 is LNHDA and CDR2 is SQIVND (reference sequence). The CDR3 is 12 residues long. Here the CDR3 reads CASMDSYETQYF. In DNA form, the CDR3 reads TGTGCCAGTATGGATTCATATGAGACCCAGTACTTC.

V gene TRBV2 combines with J gene TRBJ2-5; 8 bases are shared with TRBD2. Germline CDR1 reads SNHLY; CDR2 reads FYNNEI. Trimming at V came to 0 bases and at J to 5 bases, leaving 5 bases not matched to a gene. The CDR3 covers 15 residues. The CDR3 bases are TGTGCCAGCAGTGAAGCGGGACTAGGGGGTGAGACCCAGTACTTC. Translation: CASSEAGLGGETQYF.

This clonotype was counted ten times or more. This chain connects TRBV3-1 to TRBJ2-4, with D perhaps given as TRBD1 or TRBD2 (5 bases each). Looked up from germline, CDR1 is LGHDT and CDR2 is YNNKEL (reference sequence). This CDR3 spans 12 amino acids. V was pared by 3 bases and J by 11 bases, with 11 bases between. The CDR3 is CASSQIRGLQYF. The CDR3 bases are TGTGCCAGCAGCCAGATCCGGGGCCTTCAGTACTTC.

This clonotype was detected a few times. The J gene is TRBJ1-5, the V gene TRBV15; the D gene is possibly TRBD1 (5 bases). Looked up from germline, CDR1 is LNHNV and CDR2 is YYDKDF (reference sequence). The CDR3 runs 14 residues. Trimming removed 0 bases at V and 4 bases at J, with 7 bases between. The CDR3: CATSRDRGNQPQHF. The CDR3 region has the DNA TGTGCCACCAGCAGAGATCGGGGGAATCAGCCCCAGCATTTT. The variable domain in full, with the rest retrieved from reference TRBV15 and TRBJ1-5, is DAMVIQNPRYQVTQFGKPVTLSCSQTLNHNVMYWYQQKSSQAPKLLFHYYDKDFNNEADTPDNFQSRRPNTSFCFLDIRSPGLGDTAMYLCATSRDRGNQPQHFGDGTRLSIL.

The chain is built from TRBV12-3 or TRBV12-4 and TRBJ2-1, with 10 bases that match TRBD2. CDR3 length: 15 residues. With 2 bases clipped from V and 9 bases from J, the junction kept 7 bases outside the gene matches. The CDR3 sequence is CASSLWTSGQGEQFF. CDR3 sequence (DNA): TGTGCCAGCAGTTTATGGACTAGCGGACAGGGTGAGCAGTTCTTC.

This clonotype has a handful of counts. The chain couples TRBV3-1 to TRBJ1-1; TRBD1 agrees at 7 bases. The J segment lost 6 bases and the V segment lost 8 bases, leaving 6 bases of the junction unmatched. Germline V CDR1 and CDR2: LGHDT, YNNKEL (reference sequence). This CDR3 contains 12 residues. This chain's CDR3 is CASGDSWAEAFF. The CDR3 DNA reads TGTGCCAGCGGGGACAGCTGGGCTGAAGCTTTCTTT.

Many counts were recorded for this clonotype. The chain uses TRBV15 and TRBJ1-6; 9 nucleotides align to TRBD1. From germline, CDR1 is LNHNV and CDR2 YYDKDF (reference sequence). The V and J ends lost 0 bases and 9 bases, in that order; junction bases with no gene match: 6. This CDR3 contains 16 residues. In DNA, the CDR3 is TGTGCCACCAGCAGAGATCGGGGACAGGGTGCTTCACCCCTCCACTTT. It is translated as CATSRDRGQGASPLHF. The full variable domain, its missing parts supplied by reference TRBV15 and TRBJ1-6, is DAMVIQNPRYQVTQFGKPVTLSCSQTLNHNVMYWYQQKSSQAPKLLFHYYDKDFNNEADTPDNFQSRRPNTSFCFLDIRSPGLGDTAMYLCATSRDRGQGASPLHFGNGTRLTVT.

This clonotype was observed a few times. The CDR3, as DNA: TGTGCCAGCAGCCTCCGTAAGGGGGATCAGCCCCAGCATTTT. Residues: CASSLRKGDQPQHF. The genes are TRBV7-2 and TRBJ1-5; the D gene is possibly TRBD1 (6 bases). Germline V lookup: CDR1 SGHTA, CDR2 FQGNSA. This CDR3 region has 14 residues. Trimming left V 5 bases short and J 5 bases short, with 13 bases between.

This clonotype showed up many times. This chain links TRBV19 with TRBJ2-7; a weak D match, TRBD1 (6 bases). The germline V gene has CDR1 LNHDA and CDR2 SQIVND (reference sequence). The germline V and J ends were trimmed by 6 bases and 4 bases, with 16 bases remaining between them. CDR3 length: 14 amino acids. The DNA of the CDR3 is TGTGCCAGTAGGGTCTCCGGGACAAGATACGAGCAGTACTTC. Residues: CASRVSGTRYEQYF.